This entry lists 31 T cell receptor beta chains sequenced from one sample in a study of shared clonotypes between healthy human individuals (dated by TCRdb to about 2020). Receptor amplification or capture employed the immunoSEQ multiplex PCR assay. In its TCRdb copy, this immuneACCESS table keeps in-frame sequences only and misses some clones. Where compared with another copy, unresolved V genes explain less than half of these, and the others have no known cause. Counted in this sample were about 1 million clones; under 80% of them appeared once. The ten largest clonotypes hold approximately 1.3% of the sample. Sequences were obtained from memory CD4+ T cells sorted from blood. Interpreted using the paper, the cell subset or site label stands for: CD45RA-negative fraction. The receptors shown here come from a man between 18 and 29 years old in good health.

The rearrangement joins TRBV9 to TRBJ2-1, with a weak D call TRBD1 (6 bases). CDR3 length equals 15 residues. Looked up from germline, CDR1 is SGDLS and CDR2 is YYNGEE. Trimming pared 2 bases from V and 3 bases from J, leaving 12 bases between. The CDR3 bases are TGTGCCAGCAGCGTCTCCGGGACAAGCTACAATGAGCAGTTCTTC. As protein: CASSVSGTSYNEQFF.

The chain combines TRBV28 with TRBJ1-2, with 10 nucleotides matching TRBD1. V shed 5 bases, J shed 4 bases, and the junction held 4 bases outside the gene matches. Germline CDR1 MDHEN, CDR2 SYDVKM. This CDR3 comprises 14 residues. Here the CDR3 reads CASSLGQGVYGYTF. DNA of the CDR3: TGTGCCAGCAGTCTCGGACAGGGGGTCTATGGCTACACCTTC.

This chain uses TRBV6-1 with TRBJ2-7; 8 nucleotides match TRBD1. J gave up 0 bases and V 2 bases, and 3 bases lay outside the gene matches. From germline, CDR1 is MNHNS and CDR2 SASEGT. This CDR3 region has 15 residues. The CDR3 DNA follows: TGTGCCAGCAGTGAACTGGGACAGGTCTCCTACGAGCAGTACTTC. Translation gives CASSELGQVSYEQYF.

This clone was observed a single time. Other DNA sequences in the same sample also yield this CDR3. The V and J genes are TRBV5-1 and TRBJ2-1; TRBD2 aligns across 10 bases. Trimming cost V 0 bases and J 6 bases; bases outside gene matches: 6. Germline assignment: CDR1 SGHRS and CDR2 YFSETQ. The CDR3 has 16 residues. The CDR3 here is CASSLGASGRGNEQFF. The DNA of the CDR3 is TGCGCCAGCAGCTTGGGAGCTAGCGGGAGAGGCAATGAGCAGTTCTTC.

The chain links TRBV19 to TRBJ2-2; 7 nucleotides align to TRBD1. The junction had 6 bases not matched to a gene; V was cut back by 6 bases and J by 2 bases. CDR3 length equals 15 residues. Germline CDR1 is LNHDA and CDR2 is SQIVND (reference sequence). The DNA of the CDR3 is TGTGCCAGTAGACTACAGGGGCACAACACCGGGGAGCTGTTTTTT. It specifies CASRLQGHNTGELFF.

The chain uses TRBV5-1 and TRBJ2-1, with 11 bases matching TRBD2. This CDR3 contains 16 residues. Trimming took 0 bases from V and 5 from J; bases not matched to a gene: 4. Germline CDR1 reads SGHRS; CDR2 reads YFSETQ. The CDR3 sequence is CASSLALAGGNNEQFF. Written as DNA, the CDR3 is TGCGCCAGCAGCTTGGCGCTAGCGGGGGGAAACAATGAGCAGTTCTTC.

The CDR3 here is CASSTLAVSGLFNEQFF. CDR3 nucleotide sequence: TGTGCCAGCAGTACCTTGGCCGTTAGCGGGCTGTTCAATGAGCAGTTCTTC. V gene TRBV2 combines with J gene TRBJ2-1; 7 bases line up with TRBD2. Unmatched junction bases numbered 16, after V lost 5 bases and J lost 6 bases. The CDR3 is made up of 17 amino acids. CDR1 and CDR2 (germline): SNHLY, FYNNEI.

This chain uses TRBV4-3 with TRBJ2-3; D is ambiguous. V lost 4 bases to trimming and J lost 2 bases, with 16 bases between them. This CDR3 is 16 amino acids long. Germline V gene data show CDR1 as LGHNA and CDR2 as YSLEER. In nucleotides, the CDR3 is TGCGCCAGCAGCCCCGCCCGGCGGAGCTACACAGATACGCAGTATTTT. Translated, it gives CASSPARRSYTDTQYF.

Remarks on this clone: Just one base apart from a much larger clone, this may be a read error. This same CDR3 is encoded by further DNA sequences in the sample. The chain is built from TRBV29-1 and TRBJ2-2; 14 bases match TRBD2. CDR3 length: 15 amino acids. The germline V gene encodes CDR1 SQVTM and CDR2 ANQGSEA. CDR3 loop: CSARGTSGRTGELFF. CDR3 DNA sequence: TGCAGCGCCCGCGGGACTAGCGGGAGAACCGGGGAGTTGTTTTTT.

The V call is TRBV7-6, the J call TRBJ2-7; 11 bases fit TRBD2. The CDR3 is made up of 16 amino acids. The V gene's germline CDR1 is SGHVS and CDR2 FNYEAQ. With V trimmed by 1 base and J by 6 bases, 8 bases remained unmatched. The CDR3 region is CASSLDTSGSGLEQYF. The CDR3 DNA follows: TGTGCCAGCAGCTTAGACACTAGCGGGAGTGGACTCGAGCAGTACTTC.

A few counts support this clone. The genes are TRBV5-6 and TRBJ2-2; 7 nucleotides align to TRBD2. The CDR3 totals 13 residues. Trimming at V came to 7 bases and at J to 4 bases, leaving 4 bases not matched to a gene. Germline CDR1 SGHDT, CDR2 YYEEEE. The CDR3 DNA follows: TGTGCCAGCGTCTGGGGGGGCACCGGGGAGCTGTTTTTT. As protein: CASVWGGTGELFF. Complete variable domain (other parts from reference TRBV5-6 and TRBJ2-2): DAGVTQSPTHLIKTRGQQVTLRCSPKSGHDTVSWYQQALGQGPQFIFQYYEEEERQRGNFPDRFSGHQFPNYSSELNVNALLLGDSALYLCASVWGGTGELFFGEGSRLTVL.

Notes on this clone: Within the sample, other DNA sequences also encode this same CDR3. The V gene is TRBV30, the J gene TRBJ2-5; D may be TRBD2 (5 bases). The J call may not be correct, given that the DNA end is closer to TRBJ2-7. The CDR3 sequence is 12 residues long. Germline-derived CDR1 and CDR2 are GTSNPN and SVGIG (reference sequence). CDR3 sequence: CALAGNSYEQYF. The CDR3 DNA is TGTGCCTTGGCGGGCAACTCCTACGAGCAGTACTTC.

The chain carries TRBV6-5 and TRBJ2-7, with D maybe TRBD1 (5 bases). CDR3 length equals 13 residues. V was trimmed by 3 bases and J by 6 bases, leaving 12 bases between them. Germline CDR1 and CDR2: MNHEY and SVGAGI. CDR3 loop: CASSYNLQGEQYF. CDR3 bases: TGTGCCAGCAGTTATAACCTCCAGGGCGAGCAGTACTTC.

J is TRBJ2-3 and V is TRBV18, with no clear D. V was shortened by 2 bases and J by 1 base, with 7 bases between the two germline ends. The length of the CDR3 is 14 residues. CDR1 and CDR2 from the germline V gene are KGHSH and LQKENI. CDR3 amino acids: CASSPVQRTDTQYF. The DNA for the CDR3 is TGTGCCAGCTCACCAGTACAGCGCACAGATACGCAGTATTTT.

The chain employs TRBV27 and TRBJ1-1, with TRBD1 matching over 7 bases. Germline CDR1 MNHEY, CDR2 SMNVEV (reference sequence). With 5 bases clipped from V and 0 bases from J, the junction kept 6 bases outside the gene matches. The CDR3 has 15 residues. This CDR3 reads CASSPRTGLNTEAFF. The DNA of the CDR3 is TGTGCCAGCAGTCCGCGGACAGGATTGAACACTGAAGCTTTCTTT.

V usage is TRBV6-6 and J usage is TRBJ2-2, with 7 positions matching TRBD2. CDR1 is MNHNY, CDR2 SVGAGI, per germline (reference sequence). V dropped 8 bases and J dropped 1; count of bases not matched to a gene: 10. The CDR3 consists of 16 residues. This chain's CDR3 is CASLDSGGRNTGELFF. The CDR3 DNA reads as TGTGCCAGCCTTGACTCGGGGGGACGGAACACCGGGGAGCTGTTTTTT.

The chain combines TRBV20-1 with TRBJ1-2; the D gene is possibly TRBD1 (5 bases). The germline V gene encodes CDR1 DFQATT and CDR2 SNEGSKA (reference sequence). This CDR3 has 10 amino acids. Trimming shortened V by 5 bases and J by 8 bases, and 9 bases separated the two germline ends. The CDR3 is CSAEGTGYTF. The CDR3 DNA is TGCAGTGCTGAAGGGACGGGCTACACCTTC.

This chain links TRBV3-2 with TRBJ2-7. TRBV3-2 is shown as a pseudogene. The CDR3 length is 8 residues. DNA of the CDR3: TGTGCCACTCCCAAACGCTACTTC. It encodes CATPKRYF.

This clone was recorded only once. The V and J genes are TRBV11-2 and TRBJ2-3; 8 bases match TRBD2. The V and J ends lost 2 bases and 2 bases, in that order; junction bases with no gene match: 3. CDR3 size: 15 residues. Looked up from germline, CDR1 is SGHAT and CDR2 is FQNNGV. CDR3 loop: CASSLFSGTTDTQYF. The CDR3 bases are TGTGCCAGCAGCTTATTTAGCGGGACCACAGATACGCAGTATTTT.

The genes are TRBV6-5 and TRBJ1-5; 11 bases agree with TRBD1. J was trimmed by 6 bases and V by 8 bases; bases with no gene match: 3. This CDR3 contains 13 residues. CDR1 and CDR2 from the germline V gene are MNHEY and SVGAGI. Written as DNA, the CDR3 is TGTGCCAGCGGTGGACAGGGGGCTCAGCCCCAGCATTTT. Amino acid sequence: CASGGQGAQPQHF.

This chain joins TRBV6-5 and TRBJ1-3, with 8 bases aligning to TRBD1. CDR1 and CDR2 (germline): MNHEY, SVGAGI. This CDR3 is built from 15 residues. V shed 6 bases, J shed 2 bases, and the junction held 6 bases outside the gene matches. CDR3 amino acids: CASRRTGGTGNTIYF. The CDR3, as DNA: TGTGCCAGCAGGAGAACAGGGGGTACTGGAAACACCATATATTTT.

V is TRBV11-2 and J is TRBJ2-7; tentatively, D is TRBD1 (6 bases). The CDR3 runs 16 residues. Trimming left V 5 bases short and J 0 bases short, with 17 bases between. Germline V lookup: CDR1 SGHAT, CDR2 FQNNGV. CDR3 nucleotide sequence: TGTGCCAGCAGCCCCTTCCCCGGGACATTCTCCTACGAGCAGTACTTC. Amino acids: CASSPFPGTFSYEQYF. Combining the CDR3 with reference TRBV11-2 and TRBJ2-7 gives the whole variable domain EAGVAQSPRYKIIEKRQSVAFWCNPISGHATLYWYQQILGQGPKLLIQFQNNGVVDDSQLPKDRFSAERLKGVDSTLKIQPAKLEDSAVYLCASSPFPGTFSYEQYFGPGTRLTVT.

This chain connects TRBV9 to TRBJ2-1; the D is unclear. Trimming stripped 0 bases from V and 4 bases from J, with 14 bases between. Germline-derived CDR1 and CDR2 are SGDLS and YYNGEE. The CDR3 has 16 residues. The CDR3 here is CASSVAPIGSYNEQFF. Written as DNA, the CDR3 is TGTGCCAGCAGCGTAGCTCCCATCGGCTCTTACAATGAGCAGTTCTTC.

CDR3 nucleotide sequence: TGCGCCAGCAGCCCCGGGCCCCTCTCCTACGAGCAGTACTTC. As protein: CASSPGPLSYEQYF. V gene TRBV5-1 combines with J gene TRBJ2-7; D is unclear. Trimming took 4 bases from V and 0 from J, leaving 11 bases between them. This CDR3 is built from 14 residues. CDR1 and CDR2 from the germline V gene are SGHRS and YFSETQ.

The rearrangement links TRBV4-1 to TRBJ1-1, with TRBD1 identical over 8 bases. Germline trimming cut 6 bases from V and 1 base from J; bases unmatched to any gene: 10. The CDR3 has 16 amino acids. Germline CDR1 is MGHRA and CDR2 is YSYEKL. CDR3: CASRGTGRGSNTEAFF. In DNA, the CDR3 is TGCGCCAGCAGGGGGACAGGTAGGGGATCGAACACTGAAGCTTTCTTT.

CDR3 nucleotide sequence: TGTGCCAGCAGCTTGGACAGGGCTGGAAACACCATATATTTT. Its protein is CASSLDRAGNTIYF. The chain links TRBV5-4 to TRBJ1-3; a weak D match, TRBD1 (6 bases). With 0 bases removed from V and 2 bases from J, the gap between germline ends came to 6 bases. CDR3 size: 14 residues. CDR1 is SGHNT, CDR2 YYREEE, per germline (reference sequence).

The rearrangement uses TRBV6-6 and TRBJ2-3; D is perhaps TRBD1 or TRBD2 (5 bases each). Germline V CDR1 and CDR2: MNHNY, SVGAGI (reference sequence). The germline V and J ends were trimmed by 7 bases and 2 bases, with 16 bases remaining between them. CDR3 size: 15 residues. The CDR3 sequence is CASTGTVANTDTQYF. CDR3 coding DNA: TGTGCCAGCACTGGGACGGTTGCTAACACAGATACGCAGTATTTT.

In DNA, the CDR3 is TGTGCCAGCAGCCAAGCGGGAGGGGCACTCGAGCAGTACTTC. Its protein is CASSQAGGALEQYF. The chain uses TRBV14 and TRBJ2-7; 8 bases fit TRBD2. The CDR3 contains 14 residues. Germline CDR1 is SGHDN and CDR2 is FVKESK. The junction had 5 bases not matched to a gene; V was cut back by 1 base and J by 6 bases.

The chain recombines TRBV14 with TRBJ2-3, with no clear D. The CDR3 runs to 15 residues. Trimming removed 3 bases from V and 0 bases from J, with 10 bases in between. The germline CDR1 and CDR2 sequences are SGHDN and FVKESK. CDR3 nucleotides: TGTGCCAGCAGCCACGGTAAAACTAGCACAGATACGCAGTATTTT. It yields the protein CASSHGKTSTDTQYF.

This clone appeared once. The CDR3 DNA follows: TGTGCCAGCAGTGATCTAGGTAGACCCCAGCAGTACTTC. This encodes CASSDLGRPQQYF. This rearrangement joins TRBV6-1 to TRBJ2-7; D is ambiguous. V was trimmed by 3 bases and J by 8 bases, leaving 14 bases between them. There are 13 residues in the CDR3. The germline V gene encodes CDR1 MNHNS and CDR2 SASEGT.

A word on this clone: The same CDR3 can be traced to other DNA sequences in this sample. The chain employs TRBV30 and TRBJ2-1; D unclear. Germline V gives CDR1 GTSNPN, CDR2 SVGIG (reference sequence). The CDR3 runs 13 residues. Trimming removed 1 base from V and 4 bases from J, with 8 bases in between. The CDR3 DNA reads TGTGCCTGGAGTGGTAGCTCTTACAATGAGCAGTTCTTC. Encoded protein: CAWSGSSYNEQFF.